These T cell receptor beta chains were read from a single sample in a study of graft-versus-host responses after intestinal transplantation. Produced via immunoSEQ multiplex PCR; TCRdb's table is partial and in-frame only. The profile shows under 20,000 clones, approximately 40% of them singletons. Here the sequenced sample was alloreactive CD8+ T cells from a mixed lymphocyte reaction culture, taken before intestinal transplant. These receptors all come from a human patient who received an intestinal transplant. The CDR3 runs from the conserved cysteine through the conserved F or W. D genes are given only for firm matches. Size values are once, few and many counts, or a class for expanded clones, and some rows have none.

D | J | size | V | DNA | CDR3
NA | TRBJ2-1 | NA | TRBV7-9 | TGTGCCAGCAGCTGTAGTTCGTGTACTGGGTCCAAGTACAATGAGCAGTTCTTC | CASSCSSCTGSKYNEQFF
NA | TRBJ2-1 | few | TRBV4-3 | TGCGCCAGCAGCCAAGAGGAGGGGCATGAGCAGTTCTTC | CASSQEEGHEQFF
NA | TRBJ2-3 | NA | TRBV28 | TGTGCCAGCAGTTTAATCCTTCACGGACGGGGGACCTTCGATACGCAGTATTTT | CASSLILHGRGTFDTQYF
TRBD2 | TRBJ2-5 | NA | TRBV4-2 | TGTGCCAGCAGCTCGACTAGCGGGAGTGTAGAGACCCAGTACTTC | CASSSTSGSVETQYF
NA | TRBJ2-2 | few | TRBV5-5 | TGTGCCAGCAGCCTGAAAACCGGGGAGCTGTTTTTT | CASSLKTGELFF
TRBD1 | TRBJ1-1 | NA | TRBV19 | TGTGCCAGTAGTCCGACAGGGGGGACTGAAGCTTTCTTT | CASSPTGGTEAFF
NA | TRBJ1-1 | medium-sized | TRBV5-1 | TGCGCCAGCAGCCTAGGGTGGTTGAACACTGAAGCTTTCTTT | CASSLGWLNTEAFF
NA | TRBJ2-1 | few | TRBV11-2 | TGTGCCAGCAGCTTTATCGAGGACCCTGGGTTCTTC | CASSFIEDPGFF
NA | TRBJ1-1 | few | TRBV2 | TGTGCCAGCAGTGACCGACAATGGACTGAAGCTTTCTTT | CASSDRQWTEAFF
TRBD1 | TRBJ1-1 | NA | TRBV11-3 | TGTGCCAGCAGCGGACGGACGTCAGGGGGCACGAACACTGAAGCTTTCTTT | CASSGRTSGGTNTEAFF
NA | TRBJ1-1 | NA | TRBV6-6 | TGTGCCAGCATCTTCGGCACTGAAGCTTTCTTT | CASIFGTEAFF
NA | TRBJ1-4 | NA | TRBV15 | TGTGCCACCAGCAGGACAGGTGAAATCCGGAAACTGTTTTTT | CATSRTGEIRKLFF
NA | TRBJ2-7 | few | TRBV4-2 | TGTGCCAGCAGCTTGGGCCTCCACTACGAGCAGTACTTC | CASSLGLHYEQYF
NA | TRBJ2-5 | NA | TRBV28 | TGTGCCAGCAGTTTTGCGAGGGGTGGTCAAGAGACCCAGTACTTC | CASSFARGGQETQYF
TRBD1 | TRBJ1-1 | medium-sized | TRBV27 | TGTGCCAGCAGTGTAGGGGGCGAGTACACTGAAGCTTTCTTT | CASSVGGEYTEAFF
NA | TRBJ2-5 | NA | TRBV6-6 | TGTGCCAGTAAGATTCAGGGTTTAGGGGAGACCCAGTACTTC | CASKIQGLGETQYF
NA | TRBJ1-4 | medium-sized | TRBV2 | TGTGCCAGCAGTGAAGGTAGGGCTGGTGAAAAACTGTTTTTT | CASSEGRAGEKLFF
NA | TRBJ1-1 | few | TRBV9 | TGTGCCAGCAGCGTAGATTTGGACACTGAAGCTTTCTTT | CASSVDLDTEAFF
NA | TRBJ1-2 | NA | TRBV7-2 | TGTGCCAGCAGCCTCTATGGCTACACCTTC | CASSLYGYTF
TRBD2 | TRBJ2-7 | NA | TRBV7-9 | TGTGCCAGCAGCTTAACTAGCGGATACGAGCAGTACTTC | CASSLTSGYEQYF
TRBD2 | TRBJ2-7 | NA | TRBV6-9 | TGTGCCACCAGATATAGCGGGAGATCCTACGAGCAGTACTTC | CATRYSGRSYEQYF
NA | TRBJ1-1 | NA | TRBV7-9 | TGTGCCAGCAGCTTAGATGGTTTGTATCCCCAGGGGGCTTTCTTT | CASSLDGLYPQGAFF
NA | TRBJ1-2 | NA | TRBV27 | TGTGCCAGCAGTCTCCAGGCCGGGACCAGCTATGGCTACACCTTC | CASSLQAGTSYGYTF
TRBD1 | TRBJ1-2 | NA | TRBV28 | TGTGCCAGCAGTTTCCGGGACAGGGGGTTGGGTGGCTACACCTTC | CASSFRDRGLGGYTF
TRBD2 | TRBJ2-7 | NA | TRBV27 | TGTGCCAGCAGTTTGGGAGGGGTAGGCTACGAGCAGTACTTC | CASSLGGVGYEQYF
TRBD1 | TRBJ1-2 | NA | TRBV7-9 | TGTGCCAGCAGCCCCCTCCGGGACAGGGGGCTTTCTTACTATGGCTACACCTTC | CASSPLRDRGLSYYGYTF
NA | TRBJ2-1 | NA | TRBV18 | TGTGCCAGCTCACCACGTGAAAGTGAGCAGTTCTTC | CASSPRESEQFF
TRBD2 | TRBJ2-5 | NA | TRBV18 | TGTGCCAGCTCACCCCCCCCAGGGACTAGGGTTATCCAAGAGACCCAGTACTTC | CASSPPPGTRVIQETQYF
TRBD2 | TRBJ2-1 | few | TRBV27 | TGTGCCAGCAGGGAAGGACTAGCGGTACTCAATGAGCAGTTCTTC | CASREGLAVLNEQFF
NA | TRBJ1-2 | NA | TRBV7-9 | TGTGCCAGCAGCGAGACCGACCACATAACCGGTGGCTACACCTTC | CASSETDHITGGYTF
TRBD2 | TRBJ2-1 | few | TRBV7-8 | TGTGCCAGCAGCTGGACTAGGAGGAATGAGCAGTTCTTC | CASSWTRRNEQFF
NA | TRBJ2-7 | medium-sized | TRBV28 | TGTGCCAGCAACCCCTGGGGCAGTTACGAGCAGTACTTC | CASNPWGSYEQYF
TRBD1 | TRBJ1-1 | NA | TRBV27 | TGTGCCAGCAGTTCCGGGACAGGGATTGGAGCTTTCTTT | CASSSGTGIGAFF
NA | TRBJ2-7 | NA | TRBV5-1 | TGCGCCAGCAGGGGAGGGCGGGACAGGTCCTACGAGCAGTACTTC | CASRGGRDRSYEQYF
NA | TRBJ1-2 | NA | TRBV11-3 | TGTGCCAGCAGCTTAGCGCGCAGGGGAAACTATGGCTACACCTTC | CASSLARRGNYGYTF
NA | TRBJ1-1 | NA | TRBV7-3 | TGTGCCAGCAGCCAGACCACGGGGGACACTGAAGCTTTCTTT | CASSQTTGDTEAFF
NA | TRBJ1-2 | once | TRBV9 | TGTGCCAGCAGCGTAGCCCGCTCAGTTGCGGGGGGAGGATATGGCTACACCTTC | CASSVARSVAGGGYGYTF
NA | TRBJ2-7 | NA | TRBV19 | TGTGCCAGTAGTATAGCCGTGAACTACGAGCAGTACTTC | CASSIAVNYEQYF
TRBD1 | TRBJ2-7 | few | TRBV5-8 | TGTGCCAGCAGCCATGAACAGGGGGCGAATTTCTACGAGCAGTACTTC | CASSHEQGANFYEQYF
TRBD1 | TRBJ1-2 | NA | TRBV27 | TGTGCCAGCAGTTTGACAGGGGGTTCGGAAGGCTACACCTTC | CASSLTGGSEGYTF
NA | TRBJ1-1 | few | TRBV30 | TGTGCCTGGAGTGTAGGGGTGAACACTGAAGCTTTCTTT | CAWSVGVNTEAFF
NA | TRBJ2-7 | few | TRBV21-1 | TGTGCCAGCAGCAAAGCGCTCCACGAGACTTACGAGCAGTACTTC | CASSKALHETYEQYF
NA | TRBJ2-7 | NA | TRBV9 | TGTGCCAGCAGCTTAACGACTGGGGCCTCCTACGAGCAGTACTTC | CASSLTTGASYEQYF
NA | TRBJ2-5 | NA | TRBV9 | TGTGCCAGCAGCGTGGTAGAACAAGAGACCCAGTACTTC | CASSVVEQETQYF
TRBD2 | TRBJ2-5 | NA | TRBV5-6 | TGTGCCAGCAGCTTATCTAGCGGGAGAGTGGAGACCCAGTACTTC | CASSLSSGRVETQYF
NA | TRBJ1-1 | few | TRBV4-1 | TGCGCCAGCAGCCGTGGCCTGAACACTGAAGCTTTCTTT | CASSRGLNTEAFF
TRBD2 | TRBJ2-5 | NA | TRBV7-8 | TGTGCCAGCAGCCCTCGATGGGGGAGGGACCCGCAAGAGACCCAGTACTTC | CASSPRWGRDPQETQYF
TRBD2 | TRBJ2-1 | few | TRBV5-4 | TGTGCCAGCAGGATGGGGATAGCGGGGTTGGTTTTGGATGAGCAGTTCTTC | CASRMGIAGLVLDEQFF
NA | TRBJ2-7 | few | TRBV2 | TGTGCCAGCAGTGAAGAGAGGGCGGGGAGCTCCTACGAGCAGTACTTC | CASSEERAGSSYEQYF
NA | TRBJ2-3 | few | TRBV11-2 | TGTGCCAGCAGCGTCACAGATACGCAGTATTTT | CASSVTDTQYF
TRBD1 | TRBJ2-7 | once | TRBV28 | TGTGCCAGCAGCTGTGACAGGGGCCACTCCTACGAGCAGTACTTC | CASSCDRGHSYEQYF
TRBD2 | TRBJ2-5 | few | TRBV28 | TGTGCCAGCAGTTTTCTATCTAGCGGGAGAGTACAAGAGACCCAGTACTTC | CASSFLSSGRVQETQYF
TRBD1 | TRBJ2-1 | few | TRBV5-1 | TGCGCCAGCAGCTTGGGACAGGGGTTGGTGGATGAGCAGTTCTTC | CASSLGQGLVDEQFF
NA | TRBJ1-2 | NA | TRBV9 | TGTGCCAGCAGCGTAGTTGGAGGGGGGGATCCTTTTGGCTACACCTTC | CASSVVGGGDPFGYTF
TRBD1 | TRBJ1-5 | NA | TRBV18 | TGTGCCAGCTCCCACAGGGGCCATAGCAATCAGCCCCAGCATTTT | CASSHRGHSNQPQHF